This T cell receptor (beta chain) emerged from a study of T cell repertoires in cytomegalovirus infection. Study-level points and caveats: HLA-C-restricted CMV clonotypes gave the most frequent clonotype in two of eight donors.

The CDR3 runs to 18 residues. In germline, CDR1 is MNHNY, CDR2 SVGAGI (reference sequence). Trimming at V came to 2 bases and at J to 6 bases, leaving 15 bases not matched to a gene. To note about this clonotype: The target antigen is unknown.

TCRdb processed the reads anew with MiXCR; each CDR3 protein has one entry. The sample lists hundreds of thousands of distinct CDR3 sequences; roughly 30% were seen once. This TCR came from a human donor in good health (CMV status not recorded). Some clones in this sample may be carry-over from other donors' samples. V and J are TRBV6-6 and TRBJ1-4, with 7 bases that match TRBD1. Sequencing was performed on PBMCs. CDR3 nucleotides: TGTGCCAGCAGTTACCCCAAGAGGAACAGGGGCGAGGATGAAAAACTGTTTTTT. As protein: CASSYPKRNRGEDEKLFF.